The 22 T cell receptor beta chains given below trace back to one sample, sequenced in a study of blood T cells in healthy people across ages. Alongside a J-beta primer mix, a sample-barcoded 5' primer served in a second PCR lasting about 7 to 12 cycles. TCRdb re-called the 5' RACE reads through MiXCR, storing one row per CDR3 protein. The sample carries 1.5 million to 2 million distinct CDR3 sequences, roughly a third recorded once. The sequenced sample consisted of blood. The receptors come from a woman in her twenties or thirties in good health.

The chain is built from TRBV27 and TRBJ2-1; TRBD2 aligns across 11 bases. Germline V gene data show CDR1 as MNHEY and CDR2 as SMNVEV (reference sequence). Trimming at V came to 3 bases and at J to 5 bases, leaving 9 bases not matched to a gene. The CDR3 runs 17 residues. The CDR3 reads CASSFAVAGGPHNEQFF. In DNA form, the CDR3 reads TGTGCCAGCAGTTTTGCGGTAGCGGGAGGGCCCCACAATGAGCAGTTCTTC.

The chain carries TRBV2 and TRBJ2-1; 7 positions match TRBD2. Germline trimming cut 1 base from V and 4 bases from J; bases unmatched to any gene: 7. The CDR3 length is 16 residues. Germline loops: CDR1 SNHLY, CDR2 FYNNEI. The CDR3 sequence: CASSEVPGLTYNEQFF. The CDR3 nucleotides read TGTGCCAGCAGTGAAGTACCGGGACTAACTTACAATGAGCAGTTCTTC.

Comments on this clonotype: A junction end diverges from the germline sequence, so it may reflect a read error. The rearrangement links TRBV28 to TRBJ2-7; D perhaps matches TRBD2 (7 bases). Germline loops: CDR1 MDHEN, CDR2 SYDVKM. The CDR3 has 15 residues. The CDR3 loop is CASRRKGGGIYQQYF. CDR3 DNA: TGCGCCAGCAGGCGAAAGGGAGGGGGTATATACCAGCAGTACTTC.

This clonotype was found a few times. The chain has TRBV6-6 and TRBJ2-5; 7 nucleotides line up with TRBD2. Unmatched junction bases numbered 6, after V lost 0 bases and J lost 5 bases. The CDR3 has 15 amino acids. Per germline, CDR1 MNHNY and CDR2 SVGAGI (reference sequence). Here the CDR3 reads CASSYSPLAMETQYF. The DNA for the CDR3 is TGTGCCAGCAGTTACTCACCACTAGCGATGGAGACCCAGTACTTC.

The table lists this clonotype with a few counts. The CDR3 loop is CSARPEYNEKLFF. CDR3 sequence (DNA): TGCAGTGCTAGGCCGGAATATAATGAAAAACTGTTTTTT. V gene TRBV20-1 combines with J gene TRBJ1-4; D is ambiguous. The CDR3 is 13 residues long. Germline V gene lookup returns CDR1 DFQATT and CDR2 SNEGSKA (reference sequence). Trimming pared 3 bases from V and 4 bases from J, leaving 9 bases between.

The rearrangement uses TRBV6-6 and TRBJ2-7; D unresolved. This CDR3 is built from 14 residues. Trimming pared 7 bases from V and 3 bases from J, leaving 16 bases between. CDR1 and CDR2 (germline): MNHNY, SVGAGI (reference sequence). In nucleotides, the CDR3 is TGTGCCAGCACCTATAATGGGCCAAACTACGAGCAGTACTTC. Protein product: CASTYNGPNYEQYF.

This clonotype was seen only once. Compared with germline, one end of the junction differs, possibly owing to a read error. The chain recombines TRBV7-9 with TRBJ1-1; unclear D gene. The CDR3 sequence is 14 residues long. Germline CDR1 SEHNR, CDR2 FQNEAQ (reference sequence). This chain's CDR3 is CASSPVVRNTGAFF. The CDR3 coding sequence is TGTGCCAGCAGCCCCGTTGTAAGGAACACTGGAGCTTTCTTT.

The genes are TRBV2 and TRBJ1-1; no firm D call. Germline lookup yields CDR1 SNHLY and CDR2 FYNNEI. The CDR3 contains 14 residues. V lost 2 bases and J 3 bases, leaving 10 bases between the germline ends. This CDR3 reads CASSELLGDTEAFF. For the CDR3, the DNA is TGTGCCAGCAGTGAATTGCTCGGCGACACTGAAGCTTTCTTT.

The rearrangement links TRBV6-1 to TRBJ1-2, with TRBD1 matching 8 bases. The CDR3 covers 14 residues. The germline V gene encodes CDR1 MNHNS and CDR2 SASEGT. The V gene end was trimmed by 7 bases and the J gene end by 6 bases; junction bases not matched to a gene: 10. CDR3 in amino acids: CASNPRDRTHGYTF. As DNA, the CDR3 is TGTGCCAGCAACCCCCGGGACAGGACTCATGGCTACACCTTC.

This clonotype was detected many times. This chain connects TRBV4-2 to TRBJ2-1; D remains unclear. Trimming cost V 4 bases and J 4 bases, with 17 bases left between them. The CDR3 runs to 16 residues. The germline V gene encodes CDR1 LGHNA and CDR2 YNFKEQ. The CDR3 region is CASSPFATETYNEQFF. DNA for the CDR3: TGTGCCAGCAGCCCCTTCGCGACGGAGACATACAATGAGCAGTTCTTC.

J is TRBJ1-6 and V is TRBV15; no reliable D call. Trimming took off 1 base at V and 8 bases at J, with 12 bases between the two ends. The CDR3 length is 15 residues. In germline, CDR1 is LNHNV, CDR2 YYDKDF (reference sequence). The CDR3 protein is CATSRGWVTDSPLHF. The CDR3 DNA reads as TGTGCCACCAGCAGAGGCTGGGTTACAGATTCACCCCTCCACTTT. The full variable domain, its missing parts supplied by reference TRBV15 and TRBJ1-6, is DAMVIQNPRYQVTQFGKPVTLSCSQTLNHNVMYWYQQKSSQAPKLLFHYYDKDFNNEADTPDNFQSRRPNTSFCFLDIRSPGLGDTAMYLCATSRGWVTDSPLHFGNGTRLTVT.

The rearrangement links TRBV7-9 to TRBJ2-2; the match to TRBD1 covers 12 bases. The V segment lost 5 bases and the J segment 7 bases; nucleotides outside the gene matches: 8. The CDR3 is 16 amino acids. Germline CDR1 SEHNR, CDR2 FQNEAQ (reference sequence). CDR3 bases: TGTGCCAGCAGCCCCCAGGGACAGGGGGCCCTCGGGGAGCTGTTTTTT. Protein sequence: CASSPQGQGALGELFF.

There are a few counts of this clonotype. The chain carries TRBV27 and TRBJ2-1; tentative D call: TRBD2 (6 bases). This CDR3 region has 18 residues. V was cut by 3 bases and J by 0 bases, with 18 bases left in between. The germline V gene has CDR1 MNHEY and CDR2 SMNVEV (reference sequence). The CDR3 region is CASSLSAGPLSSYNEQFF. The CDR3 DNA sequence: TGTGCCAGCAGTTTGTCAGCGGGTCCCTTGAGCTCCTACAATGAGCAGTTCTTC.

This clonotype was detected only a few times. The CDR3 sequence is CASEAISGTDTQYF. CDR3 bases: TGTGCCAGCGAAGCGATTTCAGGCACAGATACGCAGTATTTT. The chain couples TRBV6-1 to TRBJ2-3; D uncertain. Germline values: CDR1 MNHNS, CDR2 SASEGT. The CDR3 totals 14 residues. Trimming took 8 bases from V and 1 from J, leaving 13 bases between them.

This chain connects TRBV15 to TRBJ1-5; D not resolved. Trimming stripped 0 bases from V and 8 bases from J, with 8 bases between. This CDR3 contains 13 residues. Looked up from germline, CDR1 is LNHNV and CDR2 is YYDKDF (reference sequence). The CDR3 loop is CATSRDRREPQHF. The CDR3 DNA sequence: TGTGCCACCAGCAGAGATCGCCGGGAGCCCCAGCATTTT.

J is TRBJ1-6 and V is TRBV12-3 or TRBV12-4; D remains ambiguous. This CDR3 has 13 amino acids. Trimming took off 1 base at V and 10 bases at J, with 8 bases between the two ends. The CDR3 sequence: CASSLGDLSPLHF. The CDR3 coding sequence is TGTGCCAGCAGTTTAGGCGACTTATCACCCCTCCACTTT.

The chain uses TRBV21-1 and TRBJ1-2; the DNA was not used to check the table's D call, TRBD1. TRBV21-1 is labeled a pseudogene. CDR3 length: 15 amino acids. The CDR3 DNA sequence: TGTGCCAGCAGCGGCGGGGGACAGGGACACTATGGCTACACCTTC. Its translation is CASSGGGQGHYGYTF.

This clonotype came up a few times. The rearrangement uses TRBV28 and TRBJ2-7; D gene unclear. Germline lookup yields CDR1 MDHEN and CDR2 SYDVKM. CDR3 size: 14 residues. V was cut by 6 bases and J by 2 bases, with 14 bases left in between. Here the CDR3 DNA reads TGTGCCAGCAGCCCCCCTCGGAGTACCTACGAGCAGTACTTC. The encoded protein is CASSPPRSTYEQYF.

The chain has TRBV20-1 and TRBJ2-1; 13 positions agree with TRBD2. Germline V gene sequence: CDR1 DFQATT, CDR2 SNEGSKA (reference sequence). Trimming took 2 bases from V and 5 from J; bases not matched to a gene: 9. This CDR3 has 17 residues. In nucleotides, the CDR3 is TGCAGTGCTAGAATAGGACTAGCGGGAGCCTCAAACAATGAGCAGTTCTTC. As protein: CSARIGLAGASNNEQFF.

V gene TRBV18 combines with J gene TRBJ1-2; the match to TRBD1 covers 7 bases. This CDR3 is 14 amino acids long. Trimming took 6 bases from V and 8 from J; bases not matched to a gene: 12. CDR1 is KGHSH, CDR2 LQKENI, per germline. The CDR3 sequence: CASSHTTGAGGYTF. Here the CDR3 DNA reads TGTGCCAGCTCCCACACTACAGGGGCCGGGGGCTACACCTTC.

The chain links TRBV4-1 to TRBJ1-1; unclear D gene. The CDR3 consists of 14 residues. In germline, CDR1 is MGHRA, CDR2 YSYEKL. The V end was cut by 0 bases, the J end by 11 bases, with 16 bases between. CDR3 sequence reads: CASSQDPAVPRAFF. CDR3 coding DNA: TGCGCCAGCAGCCAAGATCCCGCCGTCCCTAGGGCTTTCTTT.

This rearrangement joins TRBV13 to TRBJ2-6; 8 bases line up with TRBD1. There are 18 residues in the CDR3. After removal of 1 base from V and 0 bases from J, the junction contained 5 bases not matched to a gene. CDR1 and CDR2 (germline): PRHDT, FYEKMQ (reference sequence). CDR3 nucleotides: TGTGCCAGCAGCTTAGCGTTGACAGGGGTCTCTGGGGCCAACGTCCTGACTTTC. This sequence encodes CASSLALTGVSGANVLTF.